The clone carrying this T cell receptor (beta chain) showed up just once. This CDR3 comprises 11 residues. V was trimmed by 2 bases and J by 5 bases, leaving 3 bases between them. The germline gives CDR1 MGHRA, CDR2 YSYEKL. The sample belongs to a study of blood T cell repertoires in COVID-19. Sequencing used immunoSEQ multiplex PCR; TCRdb keeps in-frame clones, though not all of them. The top ten clones hold 2% to 2.5% of a sample with around 400,000 clones, more than 75% of them seen once. This clonotype was sampled from a woman aged 55-70 years with COVID-19, enrolled during active disease. The sequenced material came from peripheral blood. The chain recombines TRBV4-1 with TRBJ1-1; D is undetermined. The CDR3 DNA reads TGCGCCAGCAGCCAACGGACTGAAGCTTTCTTT. Protein sequence: CASSQRTEAFF.